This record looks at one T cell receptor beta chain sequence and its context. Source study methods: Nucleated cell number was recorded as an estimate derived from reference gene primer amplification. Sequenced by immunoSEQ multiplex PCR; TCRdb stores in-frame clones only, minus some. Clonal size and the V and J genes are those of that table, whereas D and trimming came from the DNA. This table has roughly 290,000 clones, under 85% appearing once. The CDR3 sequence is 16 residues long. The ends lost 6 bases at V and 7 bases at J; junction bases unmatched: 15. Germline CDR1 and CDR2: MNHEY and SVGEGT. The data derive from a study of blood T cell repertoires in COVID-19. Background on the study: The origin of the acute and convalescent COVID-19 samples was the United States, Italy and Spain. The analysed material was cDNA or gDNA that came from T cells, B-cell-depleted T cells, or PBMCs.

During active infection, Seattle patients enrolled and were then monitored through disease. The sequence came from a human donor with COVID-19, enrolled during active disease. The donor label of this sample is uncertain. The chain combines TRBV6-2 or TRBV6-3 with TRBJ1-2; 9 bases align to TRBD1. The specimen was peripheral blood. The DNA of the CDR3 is TGTGCCAGCAGGTACGGGCTGGGACAGGGCCTGTCTGGCTACACCTTC. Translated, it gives CASRYGLGQGLSGYTF.